This paragraph reports one TCR beta chain. Its specific antigen is unknown. No quality values exist for individual bases; no much larger clone is one base distant. The sample comes from a study of patients and donors after allogeneic stem cell transplantation (dated by TCRdb to 2020 to 2022). Receptor libraries were prepared by RT-PCR. Data came from a NextSeq 550. Clones were called with MiXCR by TCRdb after fastp trimmed the public reads at Q25, and only in-frame beta chains were retained. A single entry per CDR3 protein holds the most common genes and DNA from its merged rows. The sample contains roughly 200,000 distinct CDR3 sequences, about 37% of them found a single time. The ten largest clones take up 11% of the sample. Relative to germline, V is missing 7 bases and J is missing 3 bases, with 9 bases of the junction outside any gene match. The CDR3 measures 15 amino acids from cysteine to phenylalanine. Only the CDR3 DNA is retained, 45 bases long and in frame from the first base.

Sequenced sample: blood, either unsorted or a sorted T cell fraction (not recorded which). This receptor chain uses TRBV12-3 or TRBV12-4 and TRBJ1-2; 9 central bases correspond to TRBD1. This receptor was taken from a human donor who was either an allogeneic HSCT recipient or a stem cell or donor lymphocyte infusion donor (not recorded which). It is not recorded whose cells these are; they may come from a transplant donor. In nucleotide form, the sequence is TGTGCCAGCAACAGGGGACAGGGAGTTTACTATGGCTACACCTTC. It is translated as CASNRGQGVYYGYTF.